The present T cell receptor beta chain was sequenced within a study of cytomegalovirus exposure and HLA in healthy donors. Comment on this clone: What it recognizes is unknown.

Study-wide findings and caveats: In vitro checks showed that a few CMV-associated chains really do target CMV antigens.

Assay: immunoSEQ multiplex PCR; the TCRdb copy retains only in-frame clones and omits some. The table lists 250,000 to 350,000 clones, nearly 90% of them singletons, with over 0.9% in the top ten. Germline CDR1 reads SGHTA; CDR2 reads FQGNSA. This CDR3 is built from 15 residues. J was trimmed by 1 base and V by 4 bases; bases with no gene match: 6. V usage is TRBV7-2 and J usage is TRBJ2-7, with 8 nucleotides matching TRBD2. This sequence originates from a man aged 25 to 40 in good health and CMV-seronegative. The sample was PBMCs. CDR3 coding DNA: TGTGCCAGCAGCTCCCGGGGGGGCGGTTCCTACGAGCAGTACTTC. Translating gives CASSSRGGGSYEQYF.